A single sample gave rise to the 26 T cell receptor beta chains below, sequenced in a study of T cell changes during pregnancy in multiple sclerosis. Sequencing used immunoSEQ multiplex PCR; TCRdb keeps in-frame clones, though not all of them. The top ten clones hold 0.44% of a sample with approximately 130,000 clones, roughly 97% of them seen once. Here the sequenced sample was peripheral blood, taken after pregnancy. These receptors all come from a female donor with multiple sclerosis, enrolled in a pregnancy study.

This chain connects TRBV6-5 to TRBJ1-2; possibly TRBD1 for D (5 bases). From germline, CDR1 is MNHEY and CDR2 SVGAGI. V lost 5 bases and J lost 1, with 11 bases in between. The CDR3 length is 14 residues. The CDR3 reads CASSRGGNNYGYTF. The CDR3, as DNA: TGTGCCAGCAGTAGGGGAGGGAATAACTATGGCTACACCTTC.

The rearrangement uses TRBV19 and TRBJ1-5; perhaps TRBD1 as D (6 bases). This CDR3 is built from 15 residues. Deletions cut 3 bases from V and 4 bases from J, with 13 bases between. Germline V gene sequence: CDR1 LNHDA, CDR2 SQIVND (reference sequence). The CDR3 loop reads CASSMGQGRNQPQHF. In DNA form, the CDR3 reads TGTGCCAGTAGTATGGGTCAGGGGAGAAATCAGCCCCAGCATTTT.

The chain combines TRBV7-2 with TRBJ2-7; the match to TRBD1 covers 10 bases. There are 15 residues in the CDR3. Germline V lookup: CDR1 SGHTA, CDR2 FQGNSA. After removal of 6 bases from V and 0 bases from J, the junction contained 5 bases not matched to a gene. CDR3 loop: CASSSDRGYSYEQYF. CDR3 bases: TGTGCCAGCAGTTCGGACAGGGGGTACTCCTACGAGCAGTACTTC.

This clone was seen a single time. The chain couples TRBV19 to TRBJ2-5; possibly TRBD1 for D (7 bases). This CDR3 is built from 14 residues. Per germline, CDR1 LNHDA and CDR2 SQIVND (reference sequence). Trimming pared 2 bases from V and 7 bases from J, leaving 14 bases between. The CDR3 bases are TGTGCCAGTAGTATAAGGAGGGACAGTGGGACCCAGTACTTC. Amino acids: CASSIRRDSGTQYF. The entire variable domain, with the rest obtained from reference TRBV19 and TRBJ2-5, is as follows: DGGITQSPKYLFRKEGQNVTLSCEQNLNHDAMYWYRQDPGQGLRLIYYSQIVNDFQKGDIAEGYSVSREKKESFPLTVTSAQKNPTAFYLCASSIRRDSGTQYFGPGTRLLVL.

This chain connects TRBV7-9 to TRBJ2-1, with D possibly being TRBD2 (6 bases). The germline gives CDR1 SEHNR, CDR2 FQNEAQ (reference sequence). Trimming removed 0 bases from V and 10 bases from J, with 10 bases in between. The CDR3 has 13 amino acids. CDR3 loop: CASSLAGDLEQFF. DNA of the CDR3: TGTGCCAGCAGCTTAGCGGGGGACTTAGAGCAGTTCTTC.

The rearrangement uses TRBV9 and TRBJ2-2; no clear D. CDR3 length: 15 amino acids. CDR1 is SGDLS, CDR2 YYNGEE, per germline. Trimming removed 1 base at V and 0 bases at J, with 7 bases between. In DNA, the CDR3 is TGTGCCAGCAGCGTACGACTCGCGAACACCGGGGAGCTGTTTTTT. Protein product: CASSVRLANTGELFF.

There are a few counts of this clone. The chain recombines TRBV6-5 with TRBJ1-2, with D unclear. Deletions cut 4 bases from V and 5 bases from J, with 5 bases between. The CDR3 consists of 11 residues. Germline V lookup: CDR1 MNHEY, CDR2 SVGAGI. CDR3 protein: CASSSVYGYTF. CDR3 in DNA: TGTGCCAGCAGTTCCGTGTATGGCTACACCTTC.

The J gene is TRBJ2-2, the V gene TRBV5-1; a possible D gene is TRBD1 (6 bases). V lost 2 bases and J lost 4, with 15 bases in between. This CDR3 has 16 amino acids. Germline V CDR1 and CDR2: SGHRS, YFSETQ. CDR3 region: CASSLTSQGITGELFF. CDR3 sequence (DNA): TGCGCCAGCAGCTTAACTAGTCAGGGGATCACCGGGGAGCTGTTTTTT.

V and J are TRBV6-1 and TRBJ1-5; D unclear. CDR1 is MNHNS and CDR2 is SASEGT in the germline V gene. The V end lost 2 bases, the J end lost 11 bases, and 7 bases lay between the germline ends. The CDR3 spans 11 residues. CDR3 sequence reads: CASSEPQAQHF. CDR3 DNA: TGTGCCAGCAGTGAACCCCAGGCCCAGCATTTT.

The chain has TRBV7-8 and TRBJ2-7; 12 bases map to TRBD2. Germline CDR1 SGHVS, CDR2 FQNEAQ. CDR3 length: 16 residues. Trimming at V came to 5 bases and at J to 0 bases, leaving 5 bases not matched to a gene. CDR3 residues: CASSRTSGDFSYEQYF. In DNA, the CDR3 is TGTGCCAGCAGCCGGACTAGCGGGGATTTCTCCTACGAGCAGTACTTC.

The CDR3 sequence is CAISPTPGQENYGYTF. The CDR3 DNA sequence: TGTGCCATCAGCCCGACGCCGGGACAGGAGAACTATGGCTACACCTTC. The chain links TRBV10-3 to TRBJ1-2; 8 nucleotides match TRBD1. The germline CDR1 and CDR2 sequences are ENHRY and SYGVKD. This CDR3 region has 16 residues. V shed 6 bases, J shed 2 bases, and the junction held 11 bases outside the gene matches.

V usage is TRBV27 and J usage is TRBJ2-7, with D unresolved. V was cut by 4 bases and J by 4 bases, with 20 bases left in between. This CDR3 spans 16 amino acids. Germline CDR1 reads MNHEY; CDR2 reads SMNVEV (reference sequence). CDR3 nucleotides: TGTGCCAGCAGTTCCGCGTTCTTTCCAGGTGGTTACGAGCAGTACTTC. Translating it yields CASSSAFFPGGYEQYF.

This clone came up once. The chain has TRBV6-5 and TRBJ1-1; D not certain. The CDR3 is 16 amino acids. Trimming took 0 bases from V and 2 from J, leaving 13 bases between them. Germline CDR1 is MNHEY and CDR2 is SVGAGI. The CDR3 loop is CASSYSSSVPNTEAFF. The CDR3, as DNA: TGTGCCAGCAGTTACTCGAGCTCTGTCCCCAACACTGAAGCTTTCTTT.

This chain links TRBV19 with TRBJ1-5, with TRBD1 identical over 8 bases. CDR1 is LNHDA and CDR2 is SQIVND in the germline V gene (reference sequence). CDR3 length: 16 amino acids. Unmatched junction bases numbered 10, after V lost 4 bases and J lost 5 bases. The chain's CDR3 is CASSKGRGRADQPQHF. The CDR3 DNA follows: TGTGCCAGTAGTAAGGGCAGGGGGCGGGCAGATCAGCCCCAGCATTTT.

This clone was observed a handful of times. The chain uses TRBV28 and TRBJ2-1, with 13 bases matching TRBD2. This CDR3 contains 16 residues. CDR1 and CDR2 from the germline V gene are MDHEN and SYDVKM. V gave up 6 bases and J gave up 2 bases; unmatched junction bases: 4. CDR3 in DNA: TGTGCCAGCAGGCCGGGACTAGCGGGACCCTACAATGAGCAGTTCTTC. It yields the protein CASRPGLAGPYNEQFF.

This chain uses TRBV13 with TRBJ1-5, with 7 bases identical to TRBD1. This CDR3 contains 13 residues. The germline V gene encodes CDR1 PRHDT and CDR2 FYEKMQ (reference sequence). V was clipped by 4 bases and J by 7 bases; unmatched bases: 4. The CDR3 sequence is CASSSQGHQPQHF. Written as DNA, the CDR3 is TGTGCCAGCAGCTCACAGGGGCACCAGCCCCAGCATTTT.

V is TRBV2 and J is TRBJ1-5; 8 bases line up with TRBD1. The CDR3 totals 14 residues. V trimming: 7 bases; J trimming: 10 bases; junction bases outside the gene matches: 12. The germline gives CDR1 SNHLY, CDR2 FYNNEI. This chain's CDR3 is CASNPGQGLFPQHF. CDR3 sequence (DNA): TGTGCCAGCAACCCCGGACAGGGCCTATTTCCCCAGCATTTT.

The chain uses TRBV19 and TRBJ2-7, with 10 positions matching TRBD2. V lost 2 bases and J lost 3; bases outside the gene matches: 1. The CDR3 runs 14 residues. Germline values: CDR1 LNHDA, CDR2 SQIVND (reference sequence). In DNA form, the CDR3 reads TGTGCCAGTAGTATAATAGCGGGAGGCTACGAGCAGTACTTC. Protein product: CASSIIAGGYEQYF.

J is TRBJ2-7 and V is TRBV6-5, with 7 bases lining up with TRBD1. Losses at the gene ends were 11 bases for V and 4 bases for J; bases not matched to a gene: 8. Germline CDR1 MNHEY, CDR2 SVGAGI. This CDR3 has 12 amino acids. The CDR3 protein is CASGTAEYEQYF. The CDR3, as DNA: TGTGCCTCCGGGACAGCAGAATACGAGCAGTACTTC.

V usage is TRBV28 and J usage is TRBJ2-7; 7 positions match TRBD2. Germline-derived CDR1 and CDR2 are MDHEN and SYDVKM. This CDR3 has 14 amino acids. Losses at the gene ends were 6 bases for V and 6 bases for J; bases not matched to a gene: 11. CDR3 nucleotides: TGTGCCAGCAGGGGCCATGCGGGAGTAGGCGAGCAGTACTTC. Residues: CASRGHAGVGEQYF.

The rearrangement links TRBV25-1 to TRBJ2-1, with D tentatively TRBD1 (6 bases). The CDR3 runs 14 residues. Germline V gives CDR1 MGHDK, CDR2 SYGVNS. Trimming took off 7 bases at V and 4 bases at J, with 14 bases between the two ends. The CDR3 sequence: CASTERGRYNEQFF. In DNA, the CDR3 is TGTGCCAGCACCGAGAGGGGGAGATACAATGAGCAGTTCTTC.

The V call is TRBV30, the J call TRBJ2-4, with 7 bases that match TRBD1. After removal of 1 base from V and 13 bases from J, the junction contained 4 bases not matched to a gene. The CDR3 covers 11 residues. Germline values: CDR1 GTSNPN, CDR2 SVGIG (reference sequence). DNA for the CDR3: TGTGCCTGGAGTGGACAGGGCCTACAGTACTTC. As protein: CAWSGQGLQYF.

The chain recombines TRBV4-3 with TRBJ1-4; a weak D match, TRBD1 (6 bases). This CDR3 region has 16 residues. Trimming pared 1 base from V and 4 bases from J, leaving 13 bases between. The V gene's germline CDR1 is LGHNA and CDR2 YSLEER. The CDR3 DNA is TGCGCCAGCAGCCAAGGGGGGGGCCGGCTTAATGAAAAACTGTTTTTT. Translated, it gives CASSQGGGRLNEKLFF.

The rearrangement links TRBV6-1 to TRBJ2-3; 7 bases are shared with TRBD2. The CDR3 totals 17 residues. V lost 1 base, J lost 3 bases, and 10 bases stayed unmatched. The V gene's germline CDR1 is MNHNS and CDR2 SASEGT. CDR3 protein: CASSEGVLAVITDTQYF. For the CDR3, the DNA is TGTGCCAGCAGTGAAGGGGTTCTAGCGGTGATAACAGATACGCAGTATTTT.

The chain employs TRBV27 and TRBJ2-7; D may be TRBD2 (6 bases). This CDR3 has 15 residues. The V end lost 2 bases, the J end lost 3 bases, and 14 bases lay between the germline ends. Germline CDR1 reads MNHEY; CDR2 reads SMNVEV (reference sequence). The CDR3 DNA sequence: TGTGCCAGCAGTTTAGGTGCGGGATCCAACTACGAGCAGTACTTC. It specifies CASSLGAGSNYEQYF.

The V gene is TRBV5-8, the J gene TRBJ2-7; D is undetermined. Germline V lookup: CDR1 SGHTS, CDR2 YDEGEE. Between the trimmed V and J ends, which lost 4 bases and 3 bases, there was a span of 5 bases. The CDR3 extends over 11 amino acids. In DNA, the CDR3 is TGTGCCAGCAGCCCGTTCTACGAGCAGTACTTC. This encodes CASSPFYEQYF.